In this sample, the clone carrying this T cell receptor (delta chain) turned up many times. The sample carries other DNA sequences with the same CDR3. There are 17 residues in the CDR3. Per germline, CDR1 TSWWSYY and CDR2 QGS. Trimming cost V 7 bases and J 3 bases; bases outside gene matches: 16. TCRdb redid clone calling on the multiplex PCR reads using CATT. Here the sample spans roughly 93,000 delta-chain clones, approximately 1.5% being singletons. This sample was included in a study of γδ T cells in repeated Plasmodium falciparum infection. Study in general: Age- and gender-matched Australian children served as comparison for malaria-exposed Malian children. Malaria-naive adults were infected with P. falciparum NF54 four times over roughly 620 days. Each infection was followed by sampling at 21 days, plus baseline and some pre-infection draws.

Bulk repertoires came from Vgamma9/Vdelta2+ or Vdelta2-negative gammadelta T cells flow-sorted from PBMC. Sequenced material: gamma-delta T cells from blood. This TCR was sampled from a pool of human donors (malaria-infected and uninfected, not separated). The gene calls are TRDV1 and TRDJ1, with 8 bases fitting TRDD3. CDR3 DNA sequence: TGTGCTCTTGCGACTCTCCTACGGGGGATAAGATCCGATAAACTCATCTTT. It codes for CALATLLRGIRSDKLIF.